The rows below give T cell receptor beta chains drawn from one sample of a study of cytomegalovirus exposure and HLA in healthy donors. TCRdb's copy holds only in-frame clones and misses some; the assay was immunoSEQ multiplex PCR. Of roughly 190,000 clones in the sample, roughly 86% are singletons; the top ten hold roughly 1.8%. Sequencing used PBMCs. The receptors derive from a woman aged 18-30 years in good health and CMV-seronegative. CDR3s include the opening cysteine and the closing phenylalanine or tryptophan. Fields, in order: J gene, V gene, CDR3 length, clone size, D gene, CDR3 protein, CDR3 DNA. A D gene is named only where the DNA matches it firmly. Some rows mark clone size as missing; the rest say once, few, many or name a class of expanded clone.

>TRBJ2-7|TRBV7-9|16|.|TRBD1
CASSPNPTGGTYEQYF
TGTGCCAGCAGCCCTAATCCCACAGGGGGCACCTACGAGCAGTACTTC
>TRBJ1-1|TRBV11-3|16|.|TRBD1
CASSFTPTGMNTEAFF
TGTGCCAGCAGCTTTACTCCGACAGGGATGAACACTGAAGCTTTCTTT
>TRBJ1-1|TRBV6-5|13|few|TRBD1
CASSYSGTGGTFF
TGTGCCAGCAGTTACTCCGGGACAGGGGGGACTTTCTTT
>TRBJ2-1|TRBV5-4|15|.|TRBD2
CASSRTSGGYNEQFF
TGTGCCAGCAGCCGGACTAGCGGGGGATACAATGAGCAGTTCTTC
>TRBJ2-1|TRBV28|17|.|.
CASSRRGGDSSYNEQFF
TGTGCCAGCAGCCGAAGAGGAGGGGACTCTTCCTACAATGAGCAGTTCTTC
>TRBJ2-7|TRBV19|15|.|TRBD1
CASTHPGGSSYEQYF
TGTGCCAGTACCCACCCAGGGGGAAGCTCCTACGAGCAGTACTTC
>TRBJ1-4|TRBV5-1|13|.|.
CASRRQSSEKLFF
TGCGCCAGCAGGAGACAGAGTAGTGAAAAACTGTTTTTT
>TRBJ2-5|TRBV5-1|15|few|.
CASSPEWQGQETQYF
TGCGCCAGCAGCCCGGAGTGGCAGGGCCAAGAGACCCAGTACTTC
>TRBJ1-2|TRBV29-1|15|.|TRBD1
CSVSSGTEGYYGYTF
TGCAGCGTTTCCTCCGGGACAGAGGGTTATTATGGCTACACCTTC
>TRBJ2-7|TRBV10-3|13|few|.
CAISESNSYEQYF
TGTGCCATCAGTGAGTCGAACAGTTACGAGCAGTACTTC
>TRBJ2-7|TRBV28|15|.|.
CASSAPGKSSYEQYF
TGTGCCAGCAGTGCTCCGGGGAAGAGCTCCTACGAGCAGTACTTC
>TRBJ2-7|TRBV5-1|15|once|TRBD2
CASSLDGGRYYEQYF
TGCGCCAGCAGCTTGGACGGCGGGAGGTACTACGAGCAGTACTTC
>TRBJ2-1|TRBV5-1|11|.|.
CASSSGTLKFF
TGCGCCAGCAGCTCAGGGACTTTAAAGTTCTTC
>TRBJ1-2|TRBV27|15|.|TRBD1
CASSSTGTGHNGYTF
TGTGCCAGCAGTTCAACCGGGACAGGGCACAATGGCTACACCTTC
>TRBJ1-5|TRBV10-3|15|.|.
CAISLGLGSNQPQHF
TGTGCCATCAGCCTGGGACTAGGGAGCAATCAGCCCCAGCATTTT
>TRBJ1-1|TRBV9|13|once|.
CASSRGLVTEAFF
TGTGCCAGTAGTAGGGGTCTGGTCACTGAAGCTTTCTTT
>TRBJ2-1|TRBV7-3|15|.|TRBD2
CASSRGTSGVNEQFF
TGTGCCAGCAGCCGAGGGACTAGCGGAGTCAATGAGCAGTTCTTC
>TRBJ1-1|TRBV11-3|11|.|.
CASSLSGGAFF
TGTGCCAGCAGCTTAAGCGGAGGCGCTTTCTTT
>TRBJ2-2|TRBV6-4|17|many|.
CASSDSEGSPNTGELFF
TGTGCCAGCAGTGACTCCGAGGGCTCCCCCAACACCGGGGAGCTGTTTTTT
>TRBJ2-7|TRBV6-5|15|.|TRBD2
CASSYSSREVYEQYF
TGTGCCAGCAGTTACTCGAGTCGGGAGGTTTACGAGCAGTACTTC